Here is one T cell receptor beta chain with its context. Which antigen it targets is not known. No much larger clone exists at a distance of one base, and base qualities are not known. Receptors were amplified or captured by the immunoSEQ multiplex PCR assay. In most patients, genomic DNA was isolated using the Qiagen DNeasy Blood and Tissue Kit and sent frozen to Adaptive Biotechnologies for TCR sequencing. High-throughput TCR-beta CDR3 sequencing of genomic DNA from most patients was performed by Adaptive Biotechnologies. The original pipeline was this. TCR sequencing data were retrieved from Adaptive's ImmunoSEQ software for 18 patients, whereas a few other patients were processed with MiXCR and VDJtools. To correct CD4 versus CD8 sorting errors, sequences present in both subsets at a frequency ratio below 5:1 were removed. CDR3 nucleotide sequences shared between donor and recipient were removed because the origin of such sequences could not be assigned. To be classed as alloreactive, a clone needed at least 2-fold expansion over unstimulated cells and a minimum CFSE-low frequency of 0.002% (template counts) or 0.001% (read counts). Clones detected in sequenced pre-transplant spleen, lymph node, or MLR CFSE-low populations of the donor or recipient were defined as mappable. Cumulative frequency of alloreactive clones was calculated as a percentage of all sequences weighted by copy number. Drawn from immuneACCESS, this table holds only the in-frame rearrangements with V and J called that TCRdb kept. Clones are partly lost; checked studies trace under half to an unresolved V gene and leave the rest unexplained. The V and J calls and clone size were taken over from that table, and D and trimming were inferred from the DNA. This sample is represented by around 120,000 clones; just under 95% of them were singletons. 0.09% to 0.15% of the sample comes from the top ten.

This record comes from a study of graft-versus-host responses after intestinal transplantation (dated by TCRdb to the early 2020s). For the wider study: The transplants that recipients received were multivisceral, liver-intestinal, or isolated intestinal. Anti-thymocyte globulin induction was given to all recipients, followed by maintenance tacrolimus and steroids for approximately three years. Donor T cell macrochimerism was defined as a peak of at least 4% donor T cells among recipient peripheral blood mononuclear cells. Bulk TCR-beta CDR3 sequencing was used to track graft-versus-host and host-versus-graft alloreactive T cell clones in the graft, circulation and bone marrow after intestinal transplantation. To identify alloreactive clones, pre-transplant mixed lymphocyte reaction products were sequenced and then compared with unstimulated pre-transplant donor and recipient T cells. Of the approximately 24 intestinal transplant recipients enrolled in the cohort, one of whom was a retransplant, a few patients without pretransplant specimens were excluded. Rather than being sequenced by the commercial service, samples from three later patients were sequenced in-house on an Illumina MiSeq and processed with MiXCR.

The label giving this sample's time point can be read as: cells obtained before transplantation from donor or recipient. CD3+CD4+ and CD3+CD8+ populations were FACS-sorted from unstimulated pre-transplant donor and recipient cells taken from spleen or lymph nodes. Deletion took 6 bases off V and 5 bases off J, with a span of 20 bases between the germline ends. The germline V gene yields SNHLY for CDR1 and FYNNEI for CDR2. Including the terminal cysteine and phenylalanine, the CDR3 comprises 16 residues. The only DNA kept is the CDR3, 48 bases in frame from the first base. Study-wide findings and limitations: In patients with donor T cell macrochimerism, the allografts had high GvH to HvG T cell clonal ratios. Early after transplant, declines in HvG clones were associated with peak levels of circulating GvH clones. Conclusions were limited by the relatively low number and heterogeneity of intestinal transplant patients. GvH clones turned up in recipient bone marrow, with some appearing earlier in ileal mucosa or blood, a pattern consistent with an intestinal mucosal origin.

Sequences were derived from unstimulated CD4+ T cells sorted from spleen or lymph node cells, sampled before intestinal transplant. The chain links TRBV2 with TRBJ1-5; TRBD1 is a weak D gene call, 6 bases matching. The TCR comes from a human donor who received an intestinal transplant. This receptor carries the CDR3 CASSGWPGRGHQPQHF. Read as DNA, the sequence is TGTGCCAGCAGCGGTTGGCCTGGCAGGGGACATCAGCCCCAGCATTTT.